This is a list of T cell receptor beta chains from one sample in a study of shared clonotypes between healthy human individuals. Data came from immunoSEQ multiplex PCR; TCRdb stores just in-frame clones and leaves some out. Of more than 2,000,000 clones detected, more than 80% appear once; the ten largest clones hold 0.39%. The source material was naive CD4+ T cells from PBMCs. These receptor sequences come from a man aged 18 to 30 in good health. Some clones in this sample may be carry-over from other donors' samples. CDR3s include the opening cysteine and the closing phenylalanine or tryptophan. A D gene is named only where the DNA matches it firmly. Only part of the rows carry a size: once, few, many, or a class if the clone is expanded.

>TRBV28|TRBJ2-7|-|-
CAAGREQYF
TGTGCAGCTGGGAGGGAGCAGTACTTC
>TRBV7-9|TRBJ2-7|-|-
CASSQDFKQYF
TGTGCCAGCAGCCAAGACTTCAAGCAGTACTTC
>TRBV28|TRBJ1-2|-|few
CASSSPRGGDYGYTF
TGTGCCAGCAGTTCCCCCAGAGGAGGGGACTATGGCTACACCTTC
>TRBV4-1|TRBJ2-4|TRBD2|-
CASSTSGRAAVNIQYF
TGCGCCAGCAGCACAAGCGGGAGGGCCGCGGTAAACATTCAGTACTTC
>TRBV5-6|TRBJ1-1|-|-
CASSFLGQLNTEAFF
TGTGCCAGCAGCTTTTTAGGACAGTTGAACACTGAAGCTTTCTTT
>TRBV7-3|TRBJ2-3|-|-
CASSLETRGLTDTQYF
TGTGCCAGCAGCTTAGAGACGAGGGGACTCACAGATACGCAGTATTTT
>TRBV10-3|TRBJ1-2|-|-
CAITDTPTGGYTF
TGTGCCATCACCGACACTCCAACGGGGGGCTACACCTTC
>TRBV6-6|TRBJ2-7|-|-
CASSWDPGDEQYF
TGTGCCAGCAGTTGGGACCCGGGGGACGAGCAGTACTTC
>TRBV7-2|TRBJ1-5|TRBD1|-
CASSSQGAGQPQHF
TGTGCCAGCAGCTCACAGGGGGCCGGACAGCCCCAGCATTTT
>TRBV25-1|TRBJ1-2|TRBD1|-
CASSEGQGGQSYGYTF
TGTGCCAGCAGTGAAGGGCAGGGGGGGCAGAGCTATGGCTACACCTTC
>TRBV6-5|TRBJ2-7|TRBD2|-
CASTPAASGGYEQYF
TGTGCCAGCACCCCTGCGGCTAGCGGGGGGTACGAGCAGTACTTC
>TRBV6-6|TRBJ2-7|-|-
CASRVRDEQYF
TGTGCCAGCAGGGTCCGTGACGAGCAGTACTTC
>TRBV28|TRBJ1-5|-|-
CASILGGAASNQPQHF
TGTGCCAGCATCCTTGGGGGGGCGGCGAGCAATCAGCCCCAGCATTTT
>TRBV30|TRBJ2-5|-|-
CAWSVGGHAGETQYF
TGTGCCTGGAGTGTGGGAGGCCATGCAGGGGAGACCCAGTACTTC
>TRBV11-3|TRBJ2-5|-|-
CASSPKYRDGQETQYF
TGTGCCAGCAGCCCTAAGTACAGGGACGGGCAAGAGACCCAGTACTTC
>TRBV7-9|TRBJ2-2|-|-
CASSPPGSSTGELFF
TGTGCCAGCAGCCCGCCGGGATCGAGCACCGGGGAGCTGTTTTTT
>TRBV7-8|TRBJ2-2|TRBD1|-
CASSRWVRDRGSGELFF
TGTGCCAGCAGCCGATGGGTTCGGGACAGGGGCTCCGGGGAGCTGTTTTTT
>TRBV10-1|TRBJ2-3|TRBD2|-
CASSDAIAGAVDTQYF
TGCGCCAGCAGTGATGCTATAGCGGGAGCGGTAGATACGCAGTATTTT
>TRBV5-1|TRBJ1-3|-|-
CASRRQLNSGNTIYF
TGCGCCAGCCGCCGGCAGCTGAACTCTGGAAACACCATATATTTT
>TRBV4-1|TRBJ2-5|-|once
CASSQELGPRETQYF
TGCGCCAGCAGCCAAGAGCTGGGACCGAGGGAGACCCAGTACTTC
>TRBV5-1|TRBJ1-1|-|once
CASSETRGGPEAFF
TGCGCCAGCAGCGAGACCCGGGGCGGGCCTGAAGCTTTCTTT
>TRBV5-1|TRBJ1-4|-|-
CASSLDAGRVEKLFF
TGCGCCAGCAGCTTGGACGCGGGTAGAGTTGAAAAACTGTTTTTT
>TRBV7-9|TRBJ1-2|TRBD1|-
CASSLPGQGLYGYTF
TGTGCCAGCAGCTTGCCCGGACAGGGCCTCTATGGCTACACCTTC
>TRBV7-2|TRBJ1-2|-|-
CASSLVRGLTNYGYTF
TGTGCCAGCAGCTTAGTAAGGGGCTTAACTAACTATGGCTACACCTTC
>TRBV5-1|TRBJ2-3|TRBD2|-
CASSASGSSSDTQYF
TGCGCCAGCAGCGCTAGCGGGAGTAGTAGTGATACGCAGTATTTT
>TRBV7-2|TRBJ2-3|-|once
CASSLGELRTDTQYF
TGTGCCAGCAGCCTCGGGGAGTTACGCACAGATACGCAGTATTTT
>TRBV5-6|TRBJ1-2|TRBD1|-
CASGNRGPVYGYTF
TGTGCCAGCGGAAACAGGGGGCCGGTCTATGGCTACACCTTC
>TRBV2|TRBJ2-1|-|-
CASLLNNEQFF
TGTGCCAGCCTCCTCAACAATGAGCAGTTCTTC
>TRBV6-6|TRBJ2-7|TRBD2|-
CASSYAPTSGSYEQYF
TGTGCCAGCAGTTACGCCCCAACGAGCGGGAGCTACGAGCAGTACTTC
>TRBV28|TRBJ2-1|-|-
CASRTPRYNEQFF
TGTGCCAGCAGGACACCACGATACAATGAGCAGTTCTTC
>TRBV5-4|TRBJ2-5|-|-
CASSLPRLETQYF
TGTGCCAGCAGCTTGCCCCGATTGGAGACCCAGTACTTC
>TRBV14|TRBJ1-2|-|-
CASSPGEPNYGYTF
TGTGCCAGCAGCCCGGGGGAGCCTAACTATGGCTACACCTTC